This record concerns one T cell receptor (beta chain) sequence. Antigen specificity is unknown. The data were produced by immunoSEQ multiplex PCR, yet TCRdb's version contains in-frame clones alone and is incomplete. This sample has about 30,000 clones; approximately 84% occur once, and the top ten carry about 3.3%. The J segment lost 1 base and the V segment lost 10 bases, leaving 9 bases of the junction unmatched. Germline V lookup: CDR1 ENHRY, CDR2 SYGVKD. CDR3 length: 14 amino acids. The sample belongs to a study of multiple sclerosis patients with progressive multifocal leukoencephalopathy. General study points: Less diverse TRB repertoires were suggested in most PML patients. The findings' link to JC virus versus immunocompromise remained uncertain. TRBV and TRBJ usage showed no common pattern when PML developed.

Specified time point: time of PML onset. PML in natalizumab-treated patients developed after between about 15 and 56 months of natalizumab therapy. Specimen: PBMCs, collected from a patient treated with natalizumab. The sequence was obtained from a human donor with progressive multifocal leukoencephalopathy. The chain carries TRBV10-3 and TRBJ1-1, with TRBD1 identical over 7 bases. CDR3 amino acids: CATEGAGENTEAFF. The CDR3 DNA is TGTGCCACAGAGGGGGCAGGGGAGAACACTGAAGCTTTCTTT.